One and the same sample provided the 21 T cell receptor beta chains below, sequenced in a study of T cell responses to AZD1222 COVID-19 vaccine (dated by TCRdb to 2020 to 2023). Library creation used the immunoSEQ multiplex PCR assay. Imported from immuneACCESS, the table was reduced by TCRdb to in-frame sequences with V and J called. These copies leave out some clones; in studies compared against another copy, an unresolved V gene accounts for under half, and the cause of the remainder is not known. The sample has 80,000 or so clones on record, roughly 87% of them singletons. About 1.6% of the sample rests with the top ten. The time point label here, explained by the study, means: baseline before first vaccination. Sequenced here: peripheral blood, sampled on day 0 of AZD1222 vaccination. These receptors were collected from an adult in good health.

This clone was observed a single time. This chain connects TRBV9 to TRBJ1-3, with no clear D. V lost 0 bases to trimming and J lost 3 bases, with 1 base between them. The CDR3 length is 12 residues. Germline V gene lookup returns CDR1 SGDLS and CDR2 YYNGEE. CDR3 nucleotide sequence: TGTGCCAGCAGCGTAGGTGGAAACACCATATATTTT. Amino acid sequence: CASSVGGNTIYF.

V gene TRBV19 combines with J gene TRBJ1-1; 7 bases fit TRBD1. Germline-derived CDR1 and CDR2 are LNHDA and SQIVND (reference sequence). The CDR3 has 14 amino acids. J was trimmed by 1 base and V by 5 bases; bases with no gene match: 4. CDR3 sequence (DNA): TGTGCCAGTAGTCCGGGACAGAAGAACACTGAAGCTTTCTTT. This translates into CASSPGQKNTEAFF.

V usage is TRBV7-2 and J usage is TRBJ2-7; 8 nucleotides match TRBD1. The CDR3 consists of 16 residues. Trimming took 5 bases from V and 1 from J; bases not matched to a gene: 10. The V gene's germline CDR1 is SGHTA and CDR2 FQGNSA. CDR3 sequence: CASSALGQAQSYEQYF. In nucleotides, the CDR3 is TGTGCCAGCAGCGCCCTGGGACAGGCCCAATCCTACGAGCAGTACTTC.

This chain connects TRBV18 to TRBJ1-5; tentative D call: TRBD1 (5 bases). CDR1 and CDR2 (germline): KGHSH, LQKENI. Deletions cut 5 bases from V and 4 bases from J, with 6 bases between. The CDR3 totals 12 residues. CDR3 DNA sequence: TGTGCCAGCTCAACAGGAAATCAGCCCCAGCATTTT. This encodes CASSTGNQPQHF.

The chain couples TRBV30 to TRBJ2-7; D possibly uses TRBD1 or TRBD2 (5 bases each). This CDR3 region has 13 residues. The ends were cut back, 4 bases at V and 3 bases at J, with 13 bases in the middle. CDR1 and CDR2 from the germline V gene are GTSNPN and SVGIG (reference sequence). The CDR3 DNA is TGTGCCTGGAAACGGGACCCGGGCTACGAGCAGTACTTC. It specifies CAWKRDPGYEQYF. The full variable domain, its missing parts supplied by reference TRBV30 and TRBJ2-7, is SQTIHQWPATLVQPVGSPLSLECTVEGTSNPNLYWYRQAAGRGLQLLFYSVGIGQISSEVPQNLSASRPQDRQFILSSKKLLLSDSGFYLCAWKRDPGYEQYFGPGTRLTVT.

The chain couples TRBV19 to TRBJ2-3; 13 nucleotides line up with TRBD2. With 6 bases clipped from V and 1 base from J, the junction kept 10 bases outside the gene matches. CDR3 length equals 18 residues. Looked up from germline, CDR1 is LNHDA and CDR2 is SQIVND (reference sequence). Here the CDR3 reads CASSKTEGLAGGTDTQYF. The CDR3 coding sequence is TGTGCCAGTAGCAAAACCGAAGGACTAGCGGGAGGCACAGATACGCAGTATTTT.

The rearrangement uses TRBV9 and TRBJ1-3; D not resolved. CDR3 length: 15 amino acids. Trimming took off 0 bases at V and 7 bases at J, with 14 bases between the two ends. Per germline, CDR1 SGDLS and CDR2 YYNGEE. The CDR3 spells CASSVEAGGGNTIYF. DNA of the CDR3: TGTGCCAGCAGCGTAGAGGCAGGTGGTGGGAACACCATATATTTT.

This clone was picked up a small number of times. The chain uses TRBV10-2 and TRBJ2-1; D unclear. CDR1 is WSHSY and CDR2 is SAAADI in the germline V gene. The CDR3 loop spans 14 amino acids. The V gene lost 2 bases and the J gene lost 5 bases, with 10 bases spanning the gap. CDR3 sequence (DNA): TGCGCCAGCAGTGAGACCTCGCTTAACAATGAGCAGTTCTTC. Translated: CASSETSLNNEQFF.

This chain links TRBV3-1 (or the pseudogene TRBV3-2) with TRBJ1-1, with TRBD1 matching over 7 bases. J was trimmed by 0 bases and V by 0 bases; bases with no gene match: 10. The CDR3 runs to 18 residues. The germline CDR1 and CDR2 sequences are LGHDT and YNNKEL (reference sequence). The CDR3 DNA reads TGTGCCAGCAGCCAAGAAGGAGGGGGCGGGTGGTTGAACACTGAAGCTTTCTTT. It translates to CASSQEGGGGWLNTEAFF.

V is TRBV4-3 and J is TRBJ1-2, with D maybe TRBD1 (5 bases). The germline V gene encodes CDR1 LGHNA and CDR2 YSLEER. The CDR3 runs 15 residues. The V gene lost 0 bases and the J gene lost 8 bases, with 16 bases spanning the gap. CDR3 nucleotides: TGCGCCAGCAGCCAAGATGGGCGGAGGGGTGAAGGCTACACCTTC. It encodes CASSQDGRRGEGYTF.

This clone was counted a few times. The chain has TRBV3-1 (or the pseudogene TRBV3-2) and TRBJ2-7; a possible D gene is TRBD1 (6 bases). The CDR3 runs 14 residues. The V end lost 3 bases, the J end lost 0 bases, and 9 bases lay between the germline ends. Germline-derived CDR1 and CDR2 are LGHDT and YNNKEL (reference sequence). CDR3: CASSQAGDSYEQYF. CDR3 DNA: TGTGCCAGCAGCCAGGCAGGGGACTCCTACGAGCAGTACTTC.

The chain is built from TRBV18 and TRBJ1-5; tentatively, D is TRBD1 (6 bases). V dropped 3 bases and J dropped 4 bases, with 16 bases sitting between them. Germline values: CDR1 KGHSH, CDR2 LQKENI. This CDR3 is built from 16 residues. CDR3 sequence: CASSPAWGGLNQPQHF. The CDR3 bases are TGTGCCAGCTCACCCGCCTGGGGGGGGCTGAATCAGCCCCAGCATTTT. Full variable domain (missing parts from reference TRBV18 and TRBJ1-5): NAGVMQNPRHLVRRRGQEARLRCSPMKGHSHVYWYRQLPEEGLKFMVYLQKENIIDESGMPKERFSAEFPKEGPSILRIQQVVRGDSAAYFCASSPAWGGLNQPQHFGDGTRLSIL.

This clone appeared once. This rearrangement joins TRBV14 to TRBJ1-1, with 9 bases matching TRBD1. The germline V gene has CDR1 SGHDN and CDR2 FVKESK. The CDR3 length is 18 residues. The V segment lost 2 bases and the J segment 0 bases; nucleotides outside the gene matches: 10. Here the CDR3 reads CASSQLWDRDKVNTEAFF. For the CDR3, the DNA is TGTGCCAGCAGCCAACTTTGGGACAGGGATAAGGTGAACACTGAAGCTTTCTTT.

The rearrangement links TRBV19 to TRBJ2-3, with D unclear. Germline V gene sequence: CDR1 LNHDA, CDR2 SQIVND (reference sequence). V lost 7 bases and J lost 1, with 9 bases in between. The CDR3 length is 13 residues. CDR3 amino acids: CASTPGRTDTQYF. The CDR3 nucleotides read TGTGCCAGTACCCCCGGCCGCACAGATACGCAGTATTTT. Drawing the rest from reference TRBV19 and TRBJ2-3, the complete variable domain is DGGITQSPKYLFRKEGQNVTLSCEQNLNHDAMYWYRQDPGQGLRLIYYSQIVNDFQKGDIAEGYSVSREKKESFPLTVTSAQKNPTAFYLCASTPGRTDTQYFGPGTRLTVL.

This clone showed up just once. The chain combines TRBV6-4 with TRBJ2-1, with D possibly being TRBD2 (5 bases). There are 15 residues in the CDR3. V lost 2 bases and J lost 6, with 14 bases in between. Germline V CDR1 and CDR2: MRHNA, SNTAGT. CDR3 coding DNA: TGTGCCAGCAGTGACGGGCCCACGGGGAGCAATGAGCAGTTCTTC. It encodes CASSDGPTGSNEQFF.

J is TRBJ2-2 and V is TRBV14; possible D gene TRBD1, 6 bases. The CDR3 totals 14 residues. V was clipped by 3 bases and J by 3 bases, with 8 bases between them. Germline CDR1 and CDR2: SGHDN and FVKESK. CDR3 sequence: CASSHQGYTGELFF. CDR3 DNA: TGTGCCAGCAGCCACCAGGGGTACACCGGGGAGCTGTTTTTT. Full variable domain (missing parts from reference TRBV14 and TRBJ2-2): EAGVTQFPSHSVIEKGQTVTLRCDPISGHDNLYWYRRVMGKEIKFLLHFVKESKQDESGMPNNRFLAERTGGTYSTLKVQPAELEDSGVYFCASSHQGYTGELFFGEGSRLTVL.

CDR3 region: CASRPGLALNEQFF. Here the CDR3 DNA reads TGTGCCAGCAGGCCGGGACTAGCGTTAAATGAGCAGTTCTTC. The rearrangement links TRBV6-5 to TRBJ2-1; 10 bases map to TRBD2. The trim removed 6 bases at V and 7 bases at J, leaving 6 bases unmatched. This CDR3 is built from 14 residues. Germline values: CDR1 MNHEY, CDR2 SVGAGI.

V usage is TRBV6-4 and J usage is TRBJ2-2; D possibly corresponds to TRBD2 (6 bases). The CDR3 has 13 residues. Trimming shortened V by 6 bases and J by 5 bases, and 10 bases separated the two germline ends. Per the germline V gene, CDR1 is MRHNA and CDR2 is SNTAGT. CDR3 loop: CASSRLGTGELFF. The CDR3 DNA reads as TGTGCCAGCAGCCGACTAGGTACCGGGGAGCTGTTTTTT.

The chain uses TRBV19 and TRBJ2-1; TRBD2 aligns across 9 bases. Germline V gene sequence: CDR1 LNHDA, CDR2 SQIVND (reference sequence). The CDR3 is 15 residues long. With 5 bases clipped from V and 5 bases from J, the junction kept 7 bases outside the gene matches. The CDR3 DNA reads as TGTGCCAGTAGTTGGACTAGCGTAGGCAACAATGAGCAGTTCTTC. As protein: CASSWTSVGNNEQFF.

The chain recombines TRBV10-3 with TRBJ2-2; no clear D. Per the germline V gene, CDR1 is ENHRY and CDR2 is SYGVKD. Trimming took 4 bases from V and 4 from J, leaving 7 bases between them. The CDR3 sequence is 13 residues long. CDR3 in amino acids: CAISAQATGELFF. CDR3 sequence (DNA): TGTGCCATCAGTGCTCAGGCCACCGGGGAGCTGTTTTTT.

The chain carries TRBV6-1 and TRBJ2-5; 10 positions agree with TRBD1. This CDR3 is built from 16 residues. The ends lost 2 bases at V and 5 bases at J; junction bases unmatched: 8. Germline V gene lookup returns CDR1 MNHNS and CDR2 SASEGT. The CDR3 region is CASSEWGQGRIETQYF. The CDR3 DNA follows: TGTGCCAGCAGTGAATGGGGACAGGGGAGGATTGAGACCCAGTACTTC.